The sequence of this TCR beta chain was determined in a study of cytomegalovirus exposure and HLA in healthy donors. PCR employed 60 Vbeta and 13 Jbeta primers. Produced via immunoSEQ multiplex PCR; TCRdb's table is partial and in-frame only. Of 130,000 to 150,000 clones in the sample, around 72% were seen once. The V gene end was trimmed by 0 bases and the J gene end by 4 bases; junction bases not matched to a gene: 6. From germline, CDR1 is SGHAT and CDR2 FQNNGV. CDR3 length: 16 amino acids. Material for sequencing was PBMCs. This receptor was obtained from a man younger than 30 in good health and CMV-seropositive. V is TRBV11-2 and J is TRBJ2-3, with 8 bases aligning to TRBD2. CDR3 nucleotides: TGTGCCAGCAGCTTAGATACCCCCGGGGGGGCAGATACGCAGTATTTT. This gives the protein CASSLDTPGGADTQYF.